Following are 23 T cell receptor beta chains from one sample sequenced in a study of blood T cell repertoires in COVID-19. Generated by immunoSEQ multiplex PCR, the TCRdb table keeps only in-frame clones and is missing some. The sample has 90,000 or so clones, 85% to 90% seen once. The sequenced material came from peripheral blood. These receptors were collected from a human donor in a cohort sampled during active COVID-19.

This chain links TRBV27 with TRBJ2-7; a weak D match, TRBD2 (6 bases). Germline CDR1 MNHEY, CDR2 SMNVEV (reference sequence). This CDR3 has 15 amino acids. Trimming took 3 bases from V and 5 from J, leaving 17 bases between them. CDR3 protein: CASSFGTPVPHEQYF. The DNA of the CDR3 is TGTGCCAGCAGTTTCGGGACTCCCGTTCCCCACGAGCAGTACTTC.

This chain connects TRBV7-9 to TRBJ2-5; tentative D call: TRBD2 (6 bases). Germline-derived CDR1 and CDR2 are SEHNR and FQNEAQ (reference sequence). This CDR3 contains 16 residues. V was pared by 5 bases and J by 5 bases, with 21 bases between. The CDR3 DNA reads TGTGCCAGCAGCGTGGCTCCGGGACTGGCGGAGGAGACCCAGTACTTC. Its protein is CASSVAPGLAEETQYF.

V and J are TRBV2 and TRBJ2-1; D unclear. The CDR3 sequence is 16 residues long. CDR1 is SNHLY and CDR2 is FYNNEI in the germline V gene. The V and J ends lost 2 bases and 7 bases respectively, with 18 bases between them. The CDR3 loop reads CASSETLESGRNEQFF. The CDR3 DNA reads as TGTGCCAGCAGTGAAACGCTGGAGTCTGGCCGAAATGAGCAGTTCTTC.

To note about this clone: Germline and junction disagree at one end, which may indicate a read error. This rearrangement joins TRBV5-4 to TRBJ2-7, with 7 bases lining up with TRBD2. CDR3 length: 16 amino acids. The germline V gene has CDR1 SGHNT and CDR2 YYREEE (reference sequence). CDR3 DNA sequence: TGTGCCAGCAGTTTGGGGGGGGGACCCTCATCCTACGAGCAGTACTTC. Protein product: CASSLGGGPSSYEQYF.

The chain is built from TRBV30 and TRBJ1-4; 8 nucleotides agree with TRBD1. The CDR3 has 15 amino acids. J lost 3 bases, V lost 2 bases, and 5 bases had no gene match. Germline V CDR1 and CDR2: GTSNPN, SVGIG (reference sequence). The DNA of the CDR3 is TGTGCCTGGAGTCCCAGGGGGCCGTCTAATGAAAAACTGTTTTTT. Translating it yields CAWSPRGPSNEKLFF.

The chain recombines TRBV5-6 with TRBJ1-1; 8 bases are shared with TRBD1. With V trimmed by 2 bases and J by 7 bases, 4 bases remained unmatched. Per germline, CDR1 SGHDT and CDR2 YYEEEE. The CDR3 runs 13 residues. This CDR3 reads CASSFGQGGEAFF. CDR3 nucleotides: TGTGCCAGCAGCTTCGGACAGGGTGGTGAAGCTTTCTTT.

The genes are TRBV27 and TRBJ2-2, with 10 bases aligning to TRBD2. There are 18 residues in the CDR3. Germline-derived CDR1 and CDR2 are MNHEY and SMNVEV (reference sequence). Trimming took 6 bases from V and 3 from J; bases not matched to a gene: 13. The CDR3 reads CASRVDRAGGSDTGELFF. The CDR3 DNA is TGTGCCAGCAGAGTGGATCGAGCGGGAGGGAGCGACACCGGGGAGCTGTTTTTT.

The J gene is TRBJ2-3, the V gene TRBV7-3; D gene unclear. In germline, CDR1 is SGHTA, CDR2 FQGTGA. V was pared by 2 bases and J by 0 bases, with 12 bases between. The CDR3 spans 16 residues. The CDR3 loop is CASSLGADPSTDTQYF. The CDR3 nucleotides read TGTGCCAGCAGCTTAGGAGCAGACCCTAGCACAGATACGCAGTATTTT.

This chain links TRBV2 with TRBJ2-2; the D gene is possibly TRBD2 (6 bases). Germline CDR1 SNHLY, CDR2 FYNNEI. Trimming pared 5 bases from V and 6 bases from J, leaving 19 bases between. This CDR3 has 16 amino acids. The DNA of the CDR3 is TGTGCCAGCAGTCTCAGGGAGCCGCGGGGCGCCGGGGAGCTGTTTTTT. Its translation is CASSLREPRGAGELFF.

This chain uses TRBV30 with TRBJ2-1, with 10 bases lining up with TRBD2. The J segment lost 5 bases and the V segment lost 5 bases, leaving 3 bases of the junction unmatched. Germline V CDR1 and CDR2: GTSNPN, SVGIG (reference sequence). The CDR3 is 13 residues long. This CDR3 is CAWGTSANNEQFF. The DNA for the CDR3 is TGTGCCTGGGGGACTAGCGCCAACAATGAGCAGTTCTTC.

V and J are TRBV28 and TRBJ2-7, with 13 positions matching TRBD2. This CDR3 contains 17 residues. Germline CDR1 reads MDHEN; CDR2 reads SYDVKM. J lost 7 bases, V lost 0 bases, and 9 bases had no gene match. The CDR3 DNA sequence: TGTGCCAGCAGTTTATGGGAACTAGCGGGAGGGCCGGGTGAGCAGTACTTC. Translating it yields CASSLWELAGGPGEQYF.

Regarding this clone: Other DNA variants within this sample encode the same CDR3. The CDR3 nucleotides read TGTGCCACCAGTGATTTGTGGGGAGGAGAGACCCAGTACTTC. The encoded protein is CATSDLWGGETQYF. The chain couples TRBV24-1 to TRBJ2-5; tentatively, D is TRBD2 (6 bases). The CDR3 runs 14 residues. Germline V CDR1 and CDR2: KGHDR, SFDVKD. The V and J ends lost 0 bases and 4 bases respectively, with 8 bases between them.

CDR3 in amino acids: CASSQTSGGWDTQYF. CDR3 DNA: TGCGCCAGCAGCCAAACGTCGGGAGGGTGGGATACGCAGTATTTT. This chain links TRBV4-1 with TRBJ2-3, with 8 bases aligning to TRBD2. The germline gives CDR1 MGHRA, CDR2 YSYEKL. With 2 bases clipped from V and 6 bases from J, the junction kept 7 bases outside the gene matches. This CDR3 has 15 amino acids.

This sequence joins TRBV29-1 and TRBJ2-2, with 12 bases identical to TRBD2. The CDR3 is made up of 17 amino acids. The V and J ends lost 4 bases and 0 bases, in that order; junction bases with no gene match: 6. Germline loops: CDR1 SQVTM, CDR2 ANQGSEA. CDR3 region: CSVVWLAGGANTGELFF. Written as DNA, the CDR3 is TGCAGCGTTGTTTGGCTAGCGGGAGGGGCGAACACCGGGGAGCTGTTTTTT.

The chain uses TRBV4-1 and TRBJ1-5; D is undetermined. From germline, CDR1 is MGHRA and CDR2 YSYEKL. V lost 2 bases and J 0 bases, leaving 5 bases between the germline ends. This CDR3 is 14 amino acids long. The CDR3 reads CASSQSYSNQPQHF. CDR3 sequence (DNA): TGCGCCAGCAGCCAATCTTATAGCAATCAGCCCCAGCATTTT.

This clone was detected only a few times. This rearrangement joins TRBV28 to TRBJ2-7; TRBD1 matches 7 bases. This CDR3 spans 18 amino acids. Trimming cost V 8 bases and J 3 bases; bases outside gene matches: 22. CDR1 and CDR2 from the germline V gene are MDHEN and SYDVKM. Written as DNA, the CDR3 is TGTGCCAGCCGTCTGCAGGTTGGGCCAGGGGGTCCAGGCTACGAGCAGTACTTC. Translation: CASRLQVGPGGPGYEQYF.

The V and J genes are TRBV30 and TRBJ2-1; D may be TRBD2 (5 bases). The CDR3 extends over 12 amino acids. Between the trimmed V and J ends, which lost 2 bases and 10 bases, there was a span of 12 bases. CDR1 is GTSNPN, CDR2 SVGIG, per germline (reference sequence). The CDR3 bases are TGTGCCTGGAGTCCGGGATCTCGAGAGCAGTTCTTC. It is translated as CAWSPGSREQFF.

The chain employs TRBV5-1 and TRBJ2-1; TRBD2 matches 10 bases. Germline V gives CDR1 SGHRS, CDR2 YFSETQ. V shed 5 bases and J 5 bases; nucleotides not matched to a gene: 7. The CDR3 has 15 residues. The CDR3 reads CASSPRTSGNNEQFF. The CDR3 nucleotides read TGCGCCAGCAGTCCCCGGACTAGCGGCAACAATGAGCAGTTCTTC. Full variable domain (outside the CDR3, taken from reference TRBV5-1 and TRBJ2-1): KAGVTQTPRYLIKTRGQQVTLSCSPISGHRSVSWYQQTPGQGLQFLFEYFSETQRNKGNFPGRFSGRQFSNSRSEMNVSTLELGDSALYLCASSPRTSGNNEQFFGPGTRLTVL.

V is TRBV10-2 and J is TRBJ1-1; D gene uncertain. CDR1 and CDR2 from the germline V gene are WSHSY and SAAADI. V was clipped by 8 bases and J by 2 bases, with 12 bases between them. There are 13 residues in the CDR3. As DNA, the CDR3 is TGCGCCAGCCGTGTAGAGGGTAACACTGAAGCTTTCTTT. Amino acid sequence: CASRVEGNTEAFF.

V usage is TRBV27 and J usage is TRBJ1-4; a possible D gene is TRBD1 (6 bases). CDR3 length: 14 amino acids. Germline V lookup: CDR1 MNHEY, CDR2 SMNVEV (reference sequence). The V end was cut by 10 bases, the J end by 0 bases, with 12 bases between. The CDR3 DNA reads TGTGCCACCTCCGACAGGACAACTAATGAAAAACTGTTTTTT. Amino acid sequence: CATSDRTTNEKLFF.

This clone was detected only once. This rearrangement joins TRBV2 to TRBJ2-3, with a tentative D call TRBD1 (5 bases). The V end lost 7 bases, the J end lost 0 bases, and 14 bases lay between the germline ends. CDR1 and CDR2 (germline): SNHLY, FYNNEI. This CDR3 has 15 residues. The CDR3, as DNA: TGTGCCAGCACCTCCCGAGGACACAGCACAGATACGCAGTATTTT. It yields the protein CASTSRGHSTDTQYF.

The CDR3 protein is CASSRRRLAEPNEQFF. In nucleotides, the CDR3 is TGTGCCAGCAGCCGGCGTAGACTAGCGGAACCCAATGAGCAGTTCTTC. The V and J genes are TRBV7-2 and TRBJ2-1, with 9 nucleotides matching TRBD2. Trimming removed 5 bases from V and 6 bases from J; junction bases left unmatched: 11. The germline CDR1 and CDR2 sequences are SGHTA and FQGNSA. The CDR3 is 16 amino acids.

The genes are TRBV30 and TRBJ1-1, with a tentative D call TRBD1 (6 bases). Trimming left V 4 bases short and J 4 bases short, with 16 bases between. Germline CDR1 GTSNPN, CDR2 SVGIG (reference sequence). The CDR3 extends over 14 amino acids. CDR3 bases: TGTGCCTGGAAAAGACAGGTTCTGGGCACTGAAGCTTTCTTT. This translates into CAWKRQVLGTEAFF.